Each of the 16 T cell receptor beta chains below was sequenced from the same sample in a study of Ad26.COV2.S vaccination and SARS-CoV-2 variants. The sample's treatment: roughly 20 received Ad26.COV2.S at low or high dose, single or two shots; roughly 5 received placebo; per-sample allocation not given. The investigators took samples on day 63 after the first vaccine or placebo injection. Profiling relied on immunoSEQ multiplex PCR, and the TCRdb table lists in-frame clones only, not all of them. The data show about 280,000 clones, with roughly 86% seen just once and 2.5% to 3.5% held by the top ten. This specimen consisted of peripheral blood, obtained in a trial of Ad26.COV2.S vaccine versus placebo. These receptors all come from a person between 18 and 60 years old who received the Ad26.COV2.S COVID-19 vaccine or a placebo.

This chain links TRBV6-2 or TRBV6-3 with TRBJ1-1; 7 bases align to TRBD1. V lost 1 base and J lost 11; bases outside the gene matches: 7. Germline CDR1 is MNHEY and CDR2 is SVGEGT. The CDR3 length is 13 residues. CDR3 bases: TGTGCCAGCAGTTACTTCCGACAGGGTGAGGCTTTCTTT. Encoded protein: CASSYFRQGEAFF.

This clone was seen more than once but under ten times. The chain joins TRBV7-2 to TRBJ1-1; perhaps TRBD1 as D (6 bases). The CDR3 totals 18 residues. The germline gives CDR1 SGHTA, CDR2 FQGNSA. Trimming removed 4 bases from V and 4 bases from J, with 25 bases in between. CDR3 in DNA: TGTGCCAGCAGCTGGGGGTTGGGGCAGGGCGAGGGGGGCACTGAAGCTTTCTTT. This encodes CASSWGLGQGEGGTEAFF. Variable domain in full (rest from reference TRBV7-2 and TRBJ1-1): GAGVSQSPSNKVTEKGKDVELRCDPISGHTALYWYRQSLGQGLEFLIYFQGNSAPDKSGLPSDRFSAERTGGSVSTLTIQRTQQEDSAVYLCASSWGLGQGEGGTEAFFGQGTRLTVV.

V usage is TRBV6-6 and J usage is TRBJ1-2; D might be TRBD1 (6 bases). From germline, CDR1 is MNHNY and CDR2 SVGAGI (reference sequence). Trimming shortened V by 1 base and J by 4 bases, and 13 bases separated the two germline ends. The CDR3 is 15 residues long. CDR3 sequence: CASSYFGGGGYGYTF. In DNA form, the CDR3 reads TGTGCCAGCAGTTACTTCGGGGGCGGTGGCTATGGCTACACCTTC.

The table lists this clone with a count of one. V and J are TRBV7-6 and TRBJ2-2; no firm D call. Trimming took 5 bases from V and 0 from J, leaving 13 bases between them. Germline assignment: CDR1 SGHVS and CDR2 FNYEAQ. The CDR3 extends over 16 amino acids. CDR3 bases: TGTGCCAGCAGCCCATTTGGGCCACCGAACACCGGGGAGCTGTTTTTT. Translating gives CASSPFGPPNTGELFF. Filled out from reference TRBV7-6 and TRBJ2-2, the complete variable domain reads GAGVSQSPRYKVTKRGQDVALRCDPISGHVSLYWYRQALGQGPEFLTYFNYEAQQDKSGLPNDRFSAERPEGSISTLTIQRTEQRDSAMYRCASSPFGPPNTGELFFGEGSRLTVL.

In regard to this clone: One end of the junction is discordant with germline, which a read error may explain. The chain has TRBV29-1 and TRBJ2-7; no definite D call. The CDR3 totals 10 residues. Germline CDR1 reads SQVTM; CDR2 reads ANQGSEA. The CDR3 sequence is CSVEDPGLLF. The CDR3 region has the DNA TGCAGCGTTGAAGACCCCGGCCTCCTGTTC.

V and J are TRBV6-2 or TRBV6-3 and TRBJ1-5; TRBD1 is a possible D gene (6 bases). Germline V gene data show CDR1 as MNHEY and CDR2 as SVGEGT. The CDR3 spans 14 residues. Trimming removed 6 bases at V and 4 bases at J, with 13 bases between. The DNA for the CDR3 is TGTGCCAGCAGCGAGGGACATAGGAATCAGCCCCAGCATTTT. Its protein product is CASSEGHRNQPQHF.

This rearrangement joins TRBV4-1 to TRBJ2-3; the match to TRBD1 covers 9 bases. Germline-derived CDR1 and CDR2 are MGHRA and YSYEKL. Unmatched junction bases numbered 8, after V lost 9 bases and J lost 4 bases. This CDR3 region has 14 residues. The CDR3 DNA reads as TGCGCCAGTCGACAGGGGGTTGGGGCAGATACGCAGTATTTT. Translated, it gives CASRQGVGADTQYF.

CDR3 residues: CASSYPSSGRVGEQYF. The CDR3 bases are TGTGCCAGCAGTTATCCCTCTAGCGGGAGGGTTGGCGAGCAGTACTTC. J is TRBJ2-7 and V is TRBV28, with 12 bases identical to TRBD2. Unmatched junction bases numbered 10, after V lost 4 bases and J lost 6 bases. CDR3 length: 16 amino acids. Germline CDR1 and CDR2: MDHEN and SYDVKM.

The genes are TRBV25-1 and TRBJ1-5; 8 bases agree with TRBD1. The CDR3 contains 13 residues. Germline CDR1 MGHDK, CDR2 SYGVNS. The ends lost 6 bases at V and 5 bases at J; junction bases unmatched: 3. The CDR3 loop reads CASREDRDQPQHF. The CDR3 nucleotides are TGTGCCAGCAGGGAGGACAGGGATCAGCCCCAGCATTTT.

The chain combines TRBV6-5 with TRBJ2-7; 9 bases align to TRBD1. This CDR3 is 12 amino acids long. Looked up from germline, CDR1 is MNHEY and CDR2 is SVGAGI. Germline trimming cut 6 bases from V and 4 bases from J; bases unmatched to any gene: 1. CDR3 in DNA: TGTGCCAGCAGCGGACAGGGGTACGAGCAGTACTTC. It yields the protein CASSGQGYEQYF.

The table lists this clone with a count of one. The chain has TRBV4-1 and TRBJ2-1; 12 bases match TRBD2. Trimming took 0 bases from V and 12 from J; bases not matched to a gene: 9. This CDR3 contains 16 residues. The germline V gene has CDR1 MGHRA and CDR2 YSYEKL. The DNA of the CDR3 is TGCGCCAGCAGCCAAGAGATCACTAGCGGGGGGACGGGGCAGTTCTTC. This sequence encodes CASSQEITSGGTGQFF.

V usage is TRBV5-1 and J usage is TRBJ2-3; the D is unclear. This CDR3 contains 13 residues. Germline V gene sequence: CDR1 SGHRS, CDR2 YFSETQ. The V end lost 4 bases, the J end lost 0 bases, and 6 bases lay between the germline ends. CDR3: CASSTQSTDTQYF. The CDR3, as DNA: TGCGCCAGCAGCACCCAGAGCACAGATACGCAGTATTTT.

The chain has TRBV19 and TRBJ1-1; 7 nucleotides align to TRBD1. Trimming took 7 bases from V and 3 from J; bases not matched to a gene: 17. This CDR3 has 17 residues. Per the germline V gene, CDR1 is LNHDA and CDR2 is SQIVND (reference sequence). The CDR3 region has the DNA TGTGCCAGTACCATAGGGCACAGGGGACCTTTGGACACTGAAGCTTTCTTT. It yields the protein CASTIGHRGPLDTEAFF.

The genes are TRBV3-1 (or the pseudogene TRBV3-2) and TRBJ1-4; 10 bases are shared with TRBD1. Trimming cost V 5 bases and J 5 bases; bases outside gene matches: 8. The CDR3 covers 16 residues. CDR1 is LGHDT, CDR2 YNNKEL, per germline (reference sequence). The CDR3 sequence is CASSKRGGQGNEKLFF. The CDR3, as DNA: TGTGCCAGCAGCAAAAGAGGGGGACAGGGGAATGAAAAACTGTTTTTT.

This clone was counted between two and nine times. The CDR3 protein is CASSLDGTEKLFF. The DNA for the CDR3 is TGCGCCAGCAGCTTGGACGGGACAGAAAAACTGTTTTTT. The chain carries TRBV5-1 and TRBJ1-4, with D perhaps TRBD1 (6 bases). The ends were cut back, 0 bases at V and 8 bases at J, with 8 bases in the middle. This CDR3 contains 13 residues. In germline, CDR1 is SGHRS, CDR2 YFSETQ. The whole variable domain, remainder taken from reference TRBV5-1 and TRBJ1-4, is KAGVTQTPRYLIKTRGQQVTLSCSPISGHRSVSWYQQTPGQGLQFLFEYFSETQRNKGNFPGRFSGRQFSNSRSEMNVSTLELGDSALYLCASSLDGTEKLFFGSGTQLSVL.

This chain links TRBV6-2 or TRBV6-3 with TRBJ2-4; D perhaps matches TRBD1 (6 bases). CDR1 and CDR2 from the germline V gene are MNHEY and SVGEGT. This CDR3 comprises 18 residues. Trimming shortened V by 5 bases and J by 1 base, and 21 bases separated the two germline ends. The CDR3 DNA is TGTGCCAGCAGTCCGCCCCGACAGGCAATGGGGGCCAAAAACATTCAGTACTTC. This codes for CASSPPRQAMGAKNIQYF.